A single sample gave rise to the 14 T cell receptor beta chains below, sequenced in a study of PD-1 blockade in classical Hodgkin lymphoma. Data came from immunoSEQ multiplex PCR; TCRdb stores just in-frame clones and leaves some out. The table records about 89,000 clones, just over 90% of them present only once. As to time point: cycle 4 day 1 (C4D1), after five to seven weeks of nivolumab. Each patient experienced a relapse that followed autologous stem cell transplantation, and brentuximab vedotin exposure varied. The sequenced sample was peripheral blood mononuclear cells (PBMCs), obtained before the fourth cycle of nivolumab. Source of these receptors: a human donor with classical Hodgkin lymphoma.

This sequence joins TRBV18 and TRBJ1-1; a weak D match, TRBD1 (5 bases). The V gene lost 2 bases and the J gene lost 8 bases, with 18 bases spanning the gap. The germline gives CDR1 KGHSH, CDR2 LQKENI. The CDR3 sequence is 15 residues long. CDR3 residues: CASSPSPGAGAEAFF. CDR3 nucleotides: TGTGCCAGCTCACCATCCCCGGGCGCTGGGGCCGAAGCTTTCTTT.

This clone has only one observation. The V call is TRBV5-1, the J call TRBJ1-1; TRBD1 is a possible D gene (5 bases). This CDR3 contains 14 residues. Germline V gene lookup returns CDR1 SGHRS and CDR2 YFSETQ. Trimming pared 4 bases from V and 6 bases from J, leaving 16 bases between. The CDR3 DNA sequence: TGCGCCAGCAGCCCGCGGCAGGGTAGCGCTGAAGCTTTCTTT. Its translation is CASSPRQGSAEAFF.

V and J are TRBV6-5 and TRBJ2-7, with D possibly called TRBD1 or TRBD2 (7 bases each). CDR1 and CDR2 from the germline V gene are MNHEY and SVGAGI. The CDR3 extends over 13 amino acids. V gave up 7 bases and J gave up 3 bases, with 13 bases separating them. The CDR3 DNA reads TGTGCCAGCACCAGGGGGGGCAACTACGAGCAGTACTTC. Translating gives CASTRGGNYEQYF.

This chain uses TRBV9 with TRBJ2-3; TRBD2 agrees at 10 bases. The germline gives CDR1 SGDLS, CDR2 YYNGEE. V lost 4 bases to trimming and J lost 0 bases; unmatched junction nucleotides: 5. CDR3 length: 16 residues. The chain's CDR3 is CASSIGLAVSTDTQYF. The CDR3 coding sequence is TGTGCCAGCAGCATCGGACTAGCGGTTAGCACAGATACGCAGTATTTT. Supplemented by reference TRBV9 and TRBJ2-3, the full variable domain reads DSGVTQTPKHLITATGQRVTLRCSPRSGDLSVYWYQQSLDQGLQFLIQYYNGEERAKGNILERFSAQQFPDLHSELNLSSLELGDSALYFCASSIGLAVSTDTQYFGPGTRLTVL.

The rearrangement uses TRBV30 and TRBJ1-5, with 7 nucleotides matching TRBD1. The CDR3 extends over 14 amino acids. The V segment lost 1 base and the J segment 7 bases; nucleotides outside the gene matches: 7. Germline V CDR1 and CDR2: GTSNPN, SVGIG (reference sequence). The CDR3 is CAWSAGTAGQPQHF. As DNA, the CDR3 is TGTGCCTGGAGTGCCGGGACAGCCGGACAGCCCCAGCATTTT.

The V and J genes are TRBV7-8 and TRBJ1-2; D perhaps matches TRBD1 (5 bases). The V and J ends lost 1 base and 8 bases respectively, with 11 bases between them. The germline CDR1 and CDR2 sequences are SGHVS and FQNEAQ. The CDR3 loop spans 13 amino acids. CDR3: CASSLVAGVGYTF. In DNA form, the CDR3 reads TGTGCCAGCAGCTTAGTAGCGGGGGTCGGCTACACCTTC.

This clone was recorded only once. V usage is TRBV4-2 and J usage is TRBJ2-7; 9 nucleotides align to TRBD2. The CDR3 is 17 residues long. Per the germline V gene, CDR1 is LGHNA and CDR2 is YNFKEQ. The ends lost 1 base at V and 0 bases at J; junction bases unmatched: 7. The CDR3 sequence is CASSQGVAGASSYEQYF. In nucleotides, the CDR3 is TGTGCCAGCAGCCAAGGGGTAGCGGGGGCAAGCTCCTACGAGCAGTACTTC.

The rearrangement uses TRBV7-2 and TRBJ1-2; perhaps TRBD1 as D (5 bases). Germline CDR1 is SGHTA and CDR2 is FQGNSA. The CDR3 extends over 12 amino acids. Trimming took off 6 bases at V and 8 bases at J, with 13 bases between the two ends. CDR3: CASREGRDGYTF. The CDR3 coding sequence is TGTGCCAGCAGGGAGGGGCGTGACGGCTACACCTTC.

The chain couples TRBV15 to TRBJ2-5; the D gene is possibly TRBD2 (5 bases). CDR1 LNHNV and CDR2 YYDKDF come from the germline V gene (reference sequence). Between the trimmed V and J ends, which lost 0 bases and 4 bases, there was a span of 9 bases. This CDR3 spans 14 amino acids. The chain's CDR3 is CATSRDRAGETQYF. CDR3 bases: TGTGCCACCAGCAGAGATCGGGCGGGAGAGACCCAGTACTTC.

V gene TRBV7-9 combines with J gene TRBJ2-3; the D is unclear. Trimming took 1 base from V and 2 from J, leaving 13 bases between them. CDR3 length equals 16 residues. Germline CDR1 SEHNR, CDR2 FQNEAQ (reference sequence). CDR3 coding DNA: TGTGCCAGCAGCTTAGACACCAAGGTTCCCACAGATACGCAGTATTTT. Residues: CASSLDTKVPTDTQYF.

For the CDR3, the DNA is TGTGCCAGCAGTTATAAGGACCTCTATTATGGCTACACCTTC. Translation gives CASSYKDLYYGYTF. The chain links TRBV6-6 to TRBJ1-2, with D unresolved. Germline V gene data show CDR1 as MNHNY and CDR2 as SVGAGI (reference sequence). V lost 3 bases to trimming and J lost 5 bases, with 13 bases between them. The CDR3 length is 14 residues.

The DNA of the CDR3 is TGTGCCAGCAGCTGGGGCGGAGACTACGAGCAGTACTTC. This encodes CASSWGGDYEQYF. The chain employs TRBV5-5 and TRBJ2-7, with a tentative D call TRBD1 (5 bases). The CDR3 sequence is 13 residues long. Trimming left V 3 bases short and J 3 bases short, with 10 bases between. Germline CDR1 reads SGHKS; CDR2 reads YYEKEE (reference sequence).

V and J are TRBV7-2 and TRBJ2-3; 12 bases match TRBD2. The junction had 2 bases not matched to a gene; V was cut back by 5 bases and J by 5 bases. CDR1 is SGHTA, CDR2 FQGNSA, per germline. There are 14 residues in the CDR3. The CDR3 region has the DNA TGTGCCAGCAGCCTGGGACTAGCGGGAGATACGCAGTATTTT. Its protein product is CASSLGLAGDTQYF.

The chain combines TRBV7-9 with TRBJ1-2, with 10 nucleotides matching TRBD1. Losses at the gene ends were 3 bases for V and 5 bases for J; bases not matched to a gene: 0. Germline CDR1 reads SEHNR; CDR2 reads FQNEAQ (reference sequence). The CDR3 has 13 amino acids. CDR3 region: CASSLGQGYGYTF. CDR3 DNA: TGTGCCAGCAGCTTGGGACAGGGGTATGGCTACACCTTC.